This T cell receptor beta chain was obtained from a study of lymphopenia after photon versus proton radiotherapy. Study-level findings and limits: A bigger post-nadir fall in TCR diversity correlated inversely with survival time in deceased patients. Survival link was tested only in deceased patients; proton benefit remains a possibility.

This clone was detected only a few times. Its antigen is unknown. TCRdb keeps only in-frame clones here, not all; method: immunoSEQ multiplex PCR. The data contain approximately 80,000 clones, around 83% of them singletons. Germline assignment: CDR1 SGDLS and CDR2 YYNGEE. The trim removed 0 bases at V and 8 bases at J, leaving 3 bases unmatched. The CDR3 loop spans 13 amino acids. Sequenced here: peripheral blood, sampled from a patient treated with proton-based radiotherapy. The chain couples TRBV9 to TRBJ2-3; TRBD2 matches at 7 bases. The clonotype comes from a man aged 55 to 70 with pancreatic cancer. The CDR3 sequence: CASSVDIAGTQYF. CDR3 DNA: TGTGCCAGCAGCGTAGACATAGCGGGTACGCAGTATTTT.